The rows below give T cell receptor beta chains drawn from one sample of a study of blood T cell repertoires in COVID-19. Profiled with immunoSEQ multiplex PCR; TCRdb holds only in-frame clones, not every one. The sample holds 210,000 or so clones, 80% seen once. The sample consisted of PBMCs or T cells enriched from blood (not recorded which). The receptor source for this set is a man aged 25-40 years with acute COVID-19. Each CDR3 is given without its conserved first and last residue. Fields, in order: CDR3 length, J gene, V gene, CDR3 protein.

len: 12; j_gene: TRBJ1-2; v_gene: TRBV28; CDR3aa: ASSFLTGGYGYT
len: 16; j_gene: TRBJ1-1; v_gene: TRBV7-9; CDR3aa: ASSPAASPGKGHTEAF
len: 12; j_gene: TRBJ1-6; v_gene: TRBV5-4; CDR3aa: ASSSGQFNSPLH
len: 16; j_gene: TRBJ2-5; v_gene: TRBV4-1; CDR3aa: ASSQRFMTGQYQETQY
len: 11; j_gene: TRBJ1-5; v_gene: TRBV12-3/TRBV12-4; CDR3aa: ASSWGAEQPQH
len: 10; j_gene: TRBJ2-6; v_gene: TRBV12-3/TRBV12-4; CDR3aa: ATARGANVLT
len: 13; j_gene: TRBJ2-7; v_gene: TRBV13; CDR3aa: ASSFRGRTPYEQY
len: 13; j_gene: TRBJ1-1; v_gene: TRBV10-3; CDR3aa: AISELGGSSTEAF
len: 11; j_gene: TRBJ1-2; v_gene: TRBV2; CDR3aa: ASSEVAPRART
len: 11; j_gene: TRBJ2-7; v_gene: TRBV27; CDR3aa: ASSLTSPYEQY